These 3 T cell receptor beta chains share one sample of origin, sequenced in a study of shared clonotypes between healthy human individuals. The method was immunoSEQ multiplex PCR; TCRdb's version includes in-frame clones alone and lacks a portion of them. The sample lists more than 850,000 clones, 70% to 80% occurring once. Sequenced: memory CD4+ T cells from PBMCs. As to subset: CD45RA-negative fraction. These receptors all come from a young man in good health. Some clones in this sample may be carry-over from other donors' samples.

The gene calls are TRBV6-5 and TRBJ2-3; maybe TRBD1 (5 bases). The V end lost 2 bases, the J end lost 1 base, and 13 bases lay between the germline ends. Germline assignment: CDR1 MNHEY and CDR2 SVGAGI. The CDR3 is 16 amino acids. The CDR3 nucleotides are TGTGCCAGCAGTTACGCGATTGGGGCGCGCACAGATACGCAGTATTTT. Protein sequence: CASSYAIGARTDTQYF.

The chain links TRBV5-1 to TRBJ2-6; 8 bases line up with TRBD1. V was clipped by 4 bases and J by 0 bases; unmatched bases: 6. This CDR3 has 17 residues. CDR1 is SGHRS and CDR2 is YFSETQ in the germline V gene. Written as DNA, the CDR3 is TGCGCCAGCAGCCGGGGACAGGCCTTCTCTGGGGCCAACGTCCTGACTTTC. As protein: CASSRGQAFSGANVLTF.

This CDR3 reads CASRRREGPNEQFF. The CDR3 DNA reads TGTGCCAGCCGTAGGCGGGAGGGCCCCAATGAGCAGTTCTTC. The J gene is TRBJ2-1, the V gene TRBV6-1; 9 bases are shared with TRBD2. CDR1 and CDR2 (germline): MNHNS, SASEGT. The junction had 8 bases not matched to a gene; V was cut back by 8 bases and J by 6 bases. This CDR3 contains 14 residues.